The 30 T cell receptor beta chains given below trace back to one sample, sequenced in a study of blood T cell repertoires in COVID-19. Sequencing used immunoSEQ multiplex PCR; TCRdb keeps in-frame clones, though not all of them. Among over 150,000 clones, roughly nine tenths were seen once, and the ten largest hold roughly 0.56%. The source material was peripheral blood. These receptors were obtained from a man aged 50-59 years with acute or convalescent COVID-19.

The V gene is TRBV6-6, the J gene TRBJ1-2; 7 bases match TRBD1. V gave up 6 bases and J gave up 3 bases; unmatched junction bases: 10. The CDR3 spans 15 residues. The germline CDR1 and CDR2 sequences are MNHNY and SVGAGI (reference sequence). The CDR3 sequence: CASRKATGQDYGYTF. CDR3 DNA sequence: TGTGCCAGCAGGAAGGCCACAGGACAGGACTATGGCTACACCTTC.

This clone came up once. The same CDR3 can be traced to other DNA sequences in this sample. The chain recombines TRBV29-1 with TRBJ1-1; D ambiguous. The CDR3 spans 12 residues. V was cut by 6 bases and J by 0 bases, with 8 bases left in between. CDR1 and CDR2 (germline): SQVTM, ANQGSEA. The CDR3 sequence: CSVHIMNTEAFF. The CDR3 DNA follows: TGCAGCGTACATATCATGAACACTGAAGCTTTCTTT.

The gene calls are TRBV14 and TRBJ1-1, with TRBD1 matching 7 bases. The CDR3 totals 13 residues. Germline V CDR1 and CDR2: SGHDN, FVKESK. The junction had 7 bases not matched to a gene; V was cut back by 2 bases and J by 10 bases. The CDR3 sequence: CASSQSGPGGAFF. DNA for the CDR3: TGTGCCAGCAGCCAATCAGGGCCAGGGGGAGCTTTCTTT. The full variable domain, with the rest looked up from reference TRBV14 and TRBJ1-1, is EAGVTQFPSHSVIEKGQTVTLRCDPISGHDNLYWYRRVMGKEIKFLLHFVKESKQDESGMPNNRFLAERTGGTYSTLKVQPAELEDSGVYFCASSQSGPGGAFFGQGTRLTVV.

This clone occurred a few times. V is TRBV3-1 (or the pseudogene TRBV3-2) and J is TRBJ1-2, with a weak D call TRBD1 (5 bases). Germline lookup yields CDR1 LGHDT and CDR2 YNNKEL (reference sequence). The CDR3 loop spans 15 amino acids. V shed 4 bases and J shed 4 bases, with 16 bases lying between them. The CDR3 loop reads CASSPPTDDPYGYTF. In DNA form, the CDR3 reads TGTGCCAGCAGCCCCCCGACAGACGACCCCTATGGCTACACCTTC.

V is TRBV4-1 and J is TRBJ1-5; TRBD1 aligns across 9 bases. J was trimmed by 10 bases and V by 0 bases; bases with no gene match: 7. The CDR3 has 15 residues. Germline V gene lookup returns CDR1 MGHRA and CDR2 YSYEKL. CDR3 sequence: CASSQEGQGSRPQHF. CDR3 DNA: TGCGCCAGCAGCCAAGAGGGACAGGGCTCACGACCCCAGCATTTT.

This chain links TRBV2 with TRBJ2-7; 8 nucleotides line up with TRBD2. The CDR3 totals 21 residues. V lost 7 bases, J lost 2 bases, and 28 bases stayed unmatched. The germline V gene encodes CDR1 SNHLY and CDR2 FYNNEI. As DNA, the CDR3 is TGTGCCAGCATCCCCTCCCCCCTAAGAGAAAACAAGCGGGGGAAGACCTACGAGCAGTACTTC. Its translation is CASIPSPLRENKRGKTYEQYF.

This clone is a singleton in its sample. CDR3 sequence reads: CASSYSFGQVEAFF. For the CDR3, the DNA is TGTGCCAGCAGTTACTCGTTTGGTCAGGTGGAAGCTTTCTTT. The chain uses TRBV6-5 and TRBJ1-1; no firm D call. The V gene lost 0 bases and the J gene lost 8 bases, with 13 bases spanning the gap. Germline CDR1 and CDR2: MNHEY and SVGAGI. CDR3 length: 14 residues.

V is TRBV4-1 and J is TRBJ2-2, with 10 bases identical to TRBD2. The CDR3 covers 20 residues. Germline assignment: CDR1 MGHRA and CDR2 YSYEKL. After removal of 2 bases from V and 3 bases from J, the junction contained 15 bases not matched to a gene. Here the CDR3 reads CASSQKKLSAGGPDTGELFF. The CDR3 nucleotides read TGCGCCAGCAGCCAAAAGAAACTGTCAGCGGGAGGGCCCGACACCGGGGAGCTGTTTTTT.

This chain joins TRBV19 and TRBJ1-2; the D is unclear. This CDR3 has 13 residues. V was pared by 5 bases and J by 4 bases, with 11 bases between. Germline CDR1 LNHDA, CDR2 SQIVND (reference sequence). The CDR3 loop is CASSVSIAYGYTF. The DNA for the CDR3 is TGTGCCAGTAGTGTCAGCATAGCCTATGGCTACACCTTC. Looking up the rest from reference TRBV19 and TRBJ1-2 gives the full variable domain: DGGITQSPKYLFRKEGQNVTLSCEQNLNHDAMYWYRQDPGQGLRLIYYSQIVNDFQKGDIAEGYSVSREKKESFPLTVTSAQKNPTAFYLCASSVSIAYGYTFGSGTRLTVV.

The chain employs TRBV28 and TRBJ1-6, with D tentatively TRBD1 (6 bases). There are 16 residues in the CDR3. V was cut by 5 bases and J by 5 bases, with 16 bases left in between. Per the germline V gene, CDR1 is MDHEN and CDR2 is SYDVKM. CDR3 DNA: TGTGCCAGCAGTCCTAAACCGGGACACCATAATTCACCCCTCCACTTT. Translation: CASSPKPGHHNSPLHF.

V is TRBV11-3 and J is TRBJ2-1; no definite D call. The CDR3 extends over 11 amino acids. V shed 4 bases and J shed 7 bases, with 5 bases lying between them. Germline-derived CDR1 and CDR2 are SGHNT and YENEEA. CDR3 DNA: TGTGCCAGCAGCTCCGGGAATGAGCAGTTCTTC. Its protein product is CASSSGNEQFF.

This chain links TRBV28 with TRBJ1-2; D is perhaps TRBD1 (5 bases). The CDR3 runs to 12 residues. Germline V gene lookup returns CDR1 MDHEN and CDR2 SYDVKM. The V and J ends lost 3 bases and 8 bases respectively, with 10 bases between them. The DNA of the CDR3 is TGTGCCAGCAGTTTGTCAGGGTTGGGCTACACCTTC. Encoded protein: CASSLSGLGYTF.

As DNA, the CDR3 is TGTGCCAGCAGCCAAGTAGGACAGGGGATCACACCCCTCCACTTT. Encoded protein: CASSQVGQGITPLHF. J is TRBJ1-6 and V is TRBV3-1 (or the pseudogene TRBV3-2), with 9 positions matching TRBD1. In germline, CDR1 is LGHDT, CDR2 YNNKEL (reference sequence). CDR3 length equals 15 residues. The ends lost 1 base at V and 11 bases at J; junction bases unmatched: 6.

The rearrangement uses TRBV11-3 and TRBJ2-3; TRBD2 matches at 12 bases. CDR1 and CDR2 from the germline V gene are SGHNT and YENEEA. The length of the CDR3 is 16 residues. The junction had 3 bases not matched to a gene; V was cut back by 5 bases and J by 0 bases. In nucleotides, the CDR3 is TGTGCCAGCAGCATCGGGACTAGCGGGAGCACAGATACGCAGTATTTT. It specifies CASSIGTSGSTDTQYF.

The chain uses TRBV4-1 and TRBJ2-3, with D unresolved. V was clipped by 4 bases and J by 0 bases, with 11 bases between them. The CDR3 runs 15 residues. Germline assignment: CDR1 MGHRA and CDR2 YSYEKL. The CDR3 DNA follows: TGCGCCAGCAGCCTTCGACAAGCTAGCACAGATACGCAGTATTTT. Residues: CASSLRQASTDTQYF.

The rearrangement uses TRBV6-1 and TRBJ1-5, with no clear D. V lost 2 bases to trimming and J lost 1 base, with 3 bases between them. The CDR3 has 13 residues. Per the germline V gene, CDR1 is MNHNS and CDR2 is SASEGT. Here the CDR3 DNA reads TGTGCCAGCAGTGAATTAAGCAATCAGCCCCAGCATTTT. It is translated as CASSELSNQPQHF.

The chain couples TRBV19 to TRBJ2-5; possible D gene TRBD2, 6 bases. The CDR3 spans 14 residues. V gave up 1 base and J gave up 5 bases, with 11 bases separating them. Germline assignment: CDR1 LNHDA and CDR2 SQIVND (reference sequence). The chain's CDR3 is CASSIAGARETQYF. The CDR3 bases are TGTGCCAGTAGTATAGCGGGAGCTCGGGAGACCCAGTACTTC. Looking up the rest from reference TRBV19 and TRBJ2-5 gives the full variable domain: DGGITQSPKYLFRKEGQNVTLSCEQNLNHDAMYWYRQDPGQGLRLIYYSQIVNDFQKGDIAEGYSVSREKKESFPLTVTSAQKNPTAFYLCASSIAGARETQYFGPGTRLLVL.

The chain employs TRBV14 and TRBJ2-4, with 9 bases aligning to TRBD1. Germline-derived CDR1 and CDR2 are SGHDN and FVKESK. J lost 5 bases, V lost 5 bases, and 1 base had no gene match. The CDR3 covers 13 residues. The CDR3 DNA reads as TGTGCCAGCAGCGGGACAGGGCAAAACATTCAGTACTTC. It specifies CASSGTGQNIQYF.

The CDR3 reads CASSSTGLRFF. The CDR3 DNA reads as TGTGCCAGCAGCTCAACGGGGTTGCGGTTCTTC. The rearrangement links TRBV3-1 (or the pseudogene TRBV3-2) to TRBJ2-1, with D possibly being TRBD2 (5 bases). This CDR3 has 11 amino acids. V dropped 5 bases and J dropped 15 bases, with 14 bases sitting between them. CDR1 is LGHDT, CDR2 YNNKEL, per germline (reference sequence).

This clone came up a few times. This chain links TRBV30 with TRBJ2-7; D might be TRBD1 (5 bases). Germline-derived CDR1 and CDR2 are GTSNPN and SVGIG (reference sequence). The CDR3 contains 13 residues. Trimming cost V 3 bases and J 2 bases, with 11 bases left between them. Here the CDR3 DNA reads TGTGCCTGGAGGACAGCCGCTACCTACGAGCAGTACTTC. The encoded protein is CAWRTAATYEQYF.

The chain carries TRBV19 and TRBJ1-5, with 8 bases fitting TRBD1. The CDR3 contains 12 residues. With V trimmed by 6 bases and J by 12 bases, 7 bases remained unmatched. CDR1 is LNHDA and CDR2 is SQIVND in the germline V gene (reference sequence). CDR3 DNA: TGTGCCAGTAGCACCCAGGGGGCGGTCCAGCATTTT. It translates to CASSTQGAVQHF. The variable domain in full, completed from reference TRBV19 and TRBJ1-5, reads DGGITQSPKYLFRKEGQNVTLSCEQNLNHDAMYWYRQDPGQGLRLIYYSQIVNDFQKGDIAEGYSVSREKKESFPLTVTSAQKNPTAFYLCASSTQGAVQHFGDGTRLSIL.

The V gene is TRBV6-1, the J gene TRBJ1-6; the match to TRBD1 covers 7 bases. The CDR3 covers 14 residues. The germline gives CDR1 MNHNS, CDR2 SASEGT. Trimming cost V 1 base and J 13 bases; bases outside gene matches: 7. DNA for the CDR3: TGTGCCAGCAGTGAAGAGGGCAGGGGGATGCCCCTCCACTTT. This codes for CASSEEGRGMPLHF.

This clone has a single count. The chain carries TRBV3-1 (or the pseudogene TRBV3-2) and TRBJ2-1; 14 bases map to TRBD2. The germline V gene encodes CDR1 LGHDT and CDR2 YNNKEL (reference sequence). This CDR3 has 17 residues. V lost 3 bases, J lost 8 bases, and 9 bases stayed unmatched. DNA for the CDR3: TGTGCCAGCAGCCAGGCCGGGACTAGCGGGAGTTGGTATGAGCAGTTCTTC. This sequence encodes CASSQAGTSGSWYEQFF.

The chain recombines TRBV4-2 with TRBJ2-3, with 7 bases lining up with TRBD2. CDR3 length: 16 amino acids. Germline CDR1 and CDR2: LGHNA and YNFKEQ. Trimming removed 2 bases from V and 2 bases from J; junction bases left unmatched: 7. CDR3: CASSQLRETATDTQYF. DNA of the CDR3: TGTGCCAGCAGCCAATTGCGGGAGACCGCCACAGATACGCAGTATTTT.

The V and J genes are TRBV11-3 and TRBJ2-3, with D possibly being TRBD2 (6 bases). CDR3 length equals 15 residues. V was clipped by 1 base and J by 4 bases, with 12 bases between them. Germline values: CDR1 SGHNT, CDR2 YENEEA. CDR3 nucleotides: TGTGCCAGCAGCTTAGGCGGGATAAATGCAGATACGCAGTATTTT. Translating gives CASSLGGINADTQYF. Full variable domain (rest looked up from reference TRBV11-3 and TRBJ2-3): EAGVVQSPRYKIIEKKQPVAFWCNPISGHNTLYWYLQNLGQGPELLIRYENEEAVDDSQLPKDRFSAERLKGVDSTLKIQPAELGDSAVYLCASSLGGINADTQYFGPGTRLTVL.

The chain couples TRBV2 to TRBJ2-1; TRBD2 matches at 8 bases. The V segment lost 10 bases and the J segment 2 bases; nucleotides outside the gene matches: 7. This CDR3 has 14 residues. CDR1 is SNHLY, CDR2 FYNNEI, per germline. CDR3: CAIRTSGAYNEQFF. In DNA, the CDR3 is TGTGCCATCCGAACTAGCGGAGCCTACAATGAGCAGTTCTTC.

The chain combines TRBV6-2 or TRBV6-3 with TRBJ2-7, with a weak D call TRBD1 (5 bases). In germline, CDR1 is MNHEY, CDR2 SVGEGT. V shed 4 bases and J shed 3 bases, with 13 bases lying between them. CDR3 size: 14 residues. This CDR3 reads CASSSWTRNYEQYV. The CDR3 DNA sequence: TGTGCCAGCAGTTCCTGGACACGGAACTACGAGCAGTACGTC.

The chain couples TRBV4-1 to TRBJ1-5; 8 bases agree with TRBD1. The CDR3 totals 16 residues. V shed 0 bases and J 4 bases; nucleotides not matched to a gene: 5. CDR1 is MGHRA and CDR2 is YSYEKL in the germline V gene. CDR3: CASSQETGALNQPQHF. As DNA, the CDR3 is TGCGCCAGCAGCCAAGAGACAGGGGCCCTAAATCAGCCCCAGCATTTT.

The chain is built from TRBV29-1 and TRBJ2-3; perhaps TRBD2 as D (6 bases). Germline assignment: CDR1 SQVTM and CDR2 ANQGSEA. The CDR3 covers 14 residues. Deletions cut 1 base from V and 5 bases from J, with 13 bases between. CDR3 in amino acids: CSVEGAKGGDTQYF. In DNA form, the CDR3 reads TGCAGCGTTGAAGGGGCGAAGGGAGGAGATACGCAGTATTTT.

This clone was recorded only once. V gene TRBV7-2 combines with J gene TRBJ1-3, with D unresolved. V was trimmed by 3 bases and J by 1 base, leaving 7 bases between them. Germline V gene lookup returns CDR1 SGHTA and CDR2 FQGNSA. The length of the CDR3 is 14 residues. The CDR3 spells CASSLSVSGNTIYF. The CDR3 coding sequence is TGTGCCAGCAGCTTGTCGGTTTCTGGAAACACCATATATTTT.